These 21 T cell receptor beta chains were sequenced from one sample in a study of cytomegalovirus exposure and HLA in healthy donors. Primers: 60 Vbeta forward and 13 Jbeta reverse. Assay: immunoSEQ multiplex PCR; the TCRdb copy retains only in-frame clones and omits some. The profile shows fewer than 200,000 clones, 81% of them singletons. The sequencing input was PBMCs. These receptor sequences come from a man aged 40-55 years in good health and CMV-seropositive.

V and J are TRBV11-2 and TRBJ2-1; 9 bases agree with TRBD1. V shed 5 bases and J 12 bases; nucleotides not matched to a gene: 11. Germline V gene sequence: CDR1 SGHAT, CDR2 FQNNGV. The CDR3 sequence is 14 residues long. CDR3 residues: CASSTRTGECLQFF. The CDR3 DNA is TGTGCCAGCAGCACCCGGACAGGGGAATGCTTGCAGTTCTTC.

The chain is built from TRBV6-5 and TRBJ2-7, with 7 bases that match TRBD1. Germline V gene lookup returns CDR1 MNHEY and CDR2 SVGAGI. This CDR3 is built from 15 residues. V dropped 1 base and J dropped 2; count of bases not matched to a gene: 5. CDR3 in DNA: TGTGCCAGCAGTTACTATATGGGACAGACCTACGAGCAGTACTTC. Translated, it gives CASSYYMGQTYEQYF.

The chain has TRBV5-6 and TRBJ2-7; D is perhaps TRBD1 (6 bases). Between the trimmed V and J ends, which lost 6 bases and 2 bases, there was a span of 18 bases. The CDR3 has 15 residues. CDR1 and CDR2 (germline): SGHDT, YYEEEE. DNA of the CDR3: TGTGCCAGCATCAACCGGGACACGGGAACCTACGAGCAGTACTTC. Its translation: CASINRDTGTYEQYF.

The chain couples TRBV19 to TRBJ2-1, with 13 bases matching TRBD2. The CDR3 is made up of 16 amino acids. J lost 10 bases, V lost 3 bases, and 9 bases had no gene match. Germline assignment: CDR1 LNHDA and CDR2 SQIVND (reference sequence). The CDR3 loop reads CASSILLAGGAIEQFF. CDR3 nucleotides: TGTGCCAGTAGTATCCTACTAGCGGGAGGGGCAATCGAGCAGTTCTTC.

J is TRBJ1-5 and V is TRBV4-1, with 8 bases aligning to TRBD1. The germline gives CDR1 MGHRA, CDR2 YSYEKL. This CDR3 is 15 amino acids long. The ends lost 2 bases at V and 5 bases at J; junction bases unmatched: 5. The DNA for the CDR3 is TGCGCCAGCAGCCAAACGACAGGGGTTCATCAGCCCCAGCATTTT. Its protein is CASSQTTGVHQPQHF.

J is TRBJ2-5 and V is TRBV5-1; 8 bases align to TRBD1. The length of the CDR3 is 15 residues. J lost 2 bases, V lost 2 bases, and 5 bases had no gene match. Germline CDR1 and CDR2: SGHRS and YFSETQ. CDR3 DNA: TGCGCCAGCAGCTTTGGACAGGGCCTTCAAGAGACCCAGTACTTC. This gives the protein CASSFGQGLQETQYF.

The chain uses TRBV4-3 and TRBJ2-1; perhaps TRBD1 as D (5 bases). Trimming removed 0 bases from V and 8 bases from J, with 11 bases in between. From germline, CDR1 is LGHNA and CDR2 YSLEER. There are 14 residues in the CDR3. CDR3 bases: TGCGCCAGCAGCCAAGATGTGGACACTTATGAGCAGTTCTTC. Residues: CASSQDVDTYEQFF.

This clone occurred a few times. V and J are TRBV10-3 and TRBJ1-5; TRBD1 is a possible D gene (6 bases). The CDR3 is 14 residues long. Germline-derived CDR1 and CDR2 are ENHRY and SYGVKD. Trimming pared 3 bases from V and 2 bases from J, leaving 8 bases between. The CDR3 region has the DNA TGTGCCATCAGTGACAGGGGCGGCAATCAGCCCCAGCATTTT. Amino acid sequence: CAISDRGGNQPQHF.

This sequence joins TRBV9 and TRBJ1-1; perhaps TRBD1 as D (6 bases). This CDR3 has 14 amino acids. The V gene's germline CDR1 is SGDLS and CDR2 YYNGEE. The germline V and J ends were trimmed by 2 bases and 1 base, with 9 bases remaining between them. CDR3 amino acids: CASSVGQPNTEAFF. In DNA, the CDR3 is TGTGCCAGCAGCGTTGGACAGCCGAACACTGAAGCTTTCTTT.

The chain carries TRBV28 and TRBJ1-5, with TRBD1 as a possible D gene (5 bases). This CDR3 is 13 amino acids long. The V end lost 7 bases, the J end lost 6 bases, and 13 bases lay between the germline ends. Germline loops: CDR1 MDHEN, CDR2 SYDVKM. CDR3 sequence (DNA): TGTGCCAGCAATAATCAGGGTTTTCAGCCCCAGCATTTT. It codes for CASNNQGFQPQHF.

This clone was observed a single time. V is TRBV6-1 and J is TRBJ2-5, with 7 bases that match TRBD2. The J call is in doubt because the DNA end fits TRBJ2-7 better. Germline CDR1 and CDR2: MNHNS and SASEGT. This CDR3 contains 14 residues. CDR3 sequence (DNA): TGTGCCAGCAGGCCCCGGACTAGCTCCTACGAGCAGTACTTC. As protein: CASRPRTSSYEQYF.

The chain recombines TRBV5-6 with TRBJ2-3; TRBD2 matches at 10 bases. J lost 5 bases, V lost 3 bases, and 3 bases had no gene match. The CDR3 extends over 14 amino acids. Germline V gives CDR1 SGHDT, CDR2 YYEEEE. The CDR3: CASSSVAGGDTQYF. CDR3 DNA: TGTGCCAGCAGCTCCGTAGCGGGAGGAGATACGCAGTATTTT. Full variable domain (outside the CDR3, taken from reference TRBV5-6 and TRBJ2-3): DAGVTQSPTHLIKTRGQQVTLRCSPKSGHDTVSWYQQALGQGPQFIFQYYEEEERQRGNFPDRFSGHQFPNYSSELNVNALLLGDSALYLCASSSVAGGDTQYFGPGTRLTVL.

This clone appeared a few times. This chain connects TRBV6-1 to TRBJ2-5; D perhaps matches TRBD2 (6 bases). Trimming cost V 7 bases and J 5 bases, with 11 bases left between them. Germline values: CDR1 MNHNS, CDR2 SASEGT. The CDR3 has 12 residues. In DNA form, the CDR3 reads TGTGCCAGCAAAGGGCTAGCGGAGACCCAGTACTTC. Translation gives CASKGLAETQYF.

The rearrangement joins TRBV19 to TRBJ2-5; D gene unclear. The ends were cut back, 5 bases at V and 0 bases at J, with 7 bases in the middle. The CDR3 totals 13 residues. Germline values: CDR1 LNHDA, CDR2 SQIVND (reference sequence). CDR3 amino acids: CASSSMYQETQYF. CDR3 DNA: TGTGCCAGTAGTTCCATGTACCAAGAGACCCAGTACTTC.

The CDR3 region is CASSPIGGGAVDTQYF. The CDR3 nucleotides are TGTGCCAGCAGCCCCATTGGAGGGGGGGCGGTAGATACGCAGTATTTT. The chain has TRBV7-8 and TRBJ2-3, with D tentatively TRBD2 (7 bases). Deletions cut 5 bases from V and 5 bases from J, with 20 bases between. Germline lookup yields CDR1 SGHVS and CDR2 FQNEAQ. The CDR3 consists of 16 residues.

This rearrangement joins TRBV7-8 to TRBJ1-1; D gene unclear. CDR3 length: 16 amino acids. Germline assignment: CDR1 SGHVS and CDR2 FQNEAQ. Trimming left V 3 bases short and J 7 bases short, with 21 bases between. CDR3 amino acids: CASSFSSLRPPIEAFF. The CDR3 coding sequence is TGTGCCAGCAGCTTTAGCTCCCTTCGACCCCCGATTGAAGCTTTCTTT.

The sample holds one count of this clone. This chain links TRBV7-9 with TRBJ2-5; D remains ambiguous. Germline CDR1 is SEHNR and CDR2 is FQNEAQ (reference sequence). The CDR3 totals 11 residues. V gave up 4 bases and J gave up 5 bases, with 5 bases separating them. The CDR3 loop reads CASSSRETQYF. The CDR3 DNA reads TGTGCCAGCAGCTCCCGTGAGACCCAGTACTTC.

The chain couples TRBV27 to TRBJ2-2; 7 nucleotides match TRBD2. Looked up from germline, CDR1 is MNHEY and CDR2 is SMNVEV (reference sequence). The CDR3 has 15 residues. V lost 6 bases, J lost 1 base, and 5 bases stayed unmatched. The DNA for the CDR3 is TGTGCCAGCAGCCGAGCGGGGAAGAACACCGGGGAGCTGTTTTTT. Its protein is CASSRAGKNTGELFF.

The rearrangement joins TRBV10-1 to TRBJ1-2, with D unresolved. V lost 4 bases, J lost 4 bases, and 13 bases lay in between. Germline lookup yields CDR1 WNHNN and CDR2 SYGVQD (reference sequence). The CDR3 spans 14 residues. CDR3 sequence reads: CASSVELQPYGYTF. CDR3 coding DNA: TGCGCCAGCAGTGTCGAATTACAGCCCTATGGCTACACCTTC.

The chain uses TRBV25-1 and TRBJ1-2; TRBD1 matches 7 bases. The CDR3 covers 16 residues. V was clipped by 4 bases and J by 5 bases; unmatched bases: 13. Germline-derived CDR1 and CDR2 are MGHDK and SYGVNS. CDR3 in DNA: TGTGCCAGCAGTGCCACGGGACAGCTCTGGGAATATGGCTACACCTTC. This codes for CASSATGQLWEYGYTF.

V usage is TRBV6-5 and J usage is TRBJ2-1; TRBD2 matches 12 bases. Germline lookup yields CDR1 MNHEY and CDR2 SVGAGI. CDR3 size: 14 residues. V dropped 6 bases and J dropped 8; count of bases not matched to a gene: 5. In DNA, the CDR3 is TGTGCCAGCAGAGGACTAGCGGGGCTCTATGAGCAGTTCTTC. This encodes CASRGLAGLYEQFF.